This T cell receptor (beta chain) stems from a study of blood T cell repertoires in COVID-19. The CDR3 totals 15 residues. Trimming took 4 bases from V and 5 from J; bases not matched to a gene: 10. Germline assignment: CDR1 SGHDN and CDR2 FVKESK. TCRdb's copy holds only in-frame clones and misses some; the assay was immunoSEQ multiplex PCR. The table includes approximately 230,000 clones, over 75% detected once. V is TRBV14 and J is TRBJ1-2, with TRBD1 matching 7 bases. The sample comprised PBMCs or T cells enriched from blood (not recorded which). This sequence originates from a man aged 18 to 35 who had recovered from COVID-19. The CDR3 loop is CASSPQGVGYYGYTF. The DNA for the CDR3 is TGTGCCAGCAGCCCCCAGGGGGTTGGCTATTATGGCTACACCTTC.